A single sample gave rise to the 17 T cell receptor beta chains below, sequenced in a study of T cell changes during pregnancy in multiple sclerosis. Sequenced by immunoSEQ multiplex PCR; TCRdb stores in-frame clones only, minus some. The repertoire holds over 70,000 clones, with 85% to 95% as singletons. The sequencing used peripheral blood, collected in the first trimester of pregnancy. Receptors were obtained from a female donor with multiple sclerosis, enrolled in a pregnancy study.

The chain links TRBV5-1 to TRBJ1-2; D is perhaps TRBD1 (5 bases). Germline assignment: CDR1 SGHRS and CDR2 YFSETQ. V was pared by 4 bases and J by 3 bases, with 16 bases between. CDR3 size: 15 residues. The CDR3 protein is CASSHSLDRDYGYTF. DNA for the CDR3: TGCGCCAGCAGCCATTCGTTAGACAGAGACTATGGCTACACCTTC.

The chain recombines TRBV5-1 with TRBJ1-2, with 7 bases fitting TRBD1. This CDR3 region has 14 residues. The germline CDR1 and CDR2 sequences are SGHRS and YFSETQ. J lost 5 bases, V lost 1 base, and 5 bases had no gene match. The CDR3 here is CASSLSPGGYGYTF. The CDR3 region has the DNA TGCGCCAGCAGCTTGTCTCCAGGGGGGTATGGCTACACCTTC.

The chain employs TRBV11-2 and TRBJ2-2, with 12 bases matching TRBD2. The V and J ends lost 5 bases and 3 bases, in that order; junction bases with no gene match: 1. CDR3 size: 15 residues. Per germline, CDR1 SGHAT and CDR2 FQNNGV. The CDR3 nucleotides are TGTGCCAGCAGCCGGACTAGCGGGGACACCGGGGAGCTGTTTTTT. Protein sequence: CASSRTSGDTGELFF.

V and J are TRBV7-8 and TRBJ2-7, with 7 nucleotides matching TRBD1. Germline CDR1 is SGHVS and CDR2 is FQNEAQ. The trim removed 5 bases at V and 1 base at J, leaving 2 bases unmatched. This CDR3 has 13 amino acids. The CDR3 protein is CASSRTGSYEQYF. CDR3 coding DNA: TGTGCCAGCAGCAGGACAGGTTCCTACGAGCAGTACTTC.

This chain connects TRBV19 to TRBJ1-4, with 9 bases aligning to TRBD1. V gave up 5 bases and J gave up 8 bases; unmatched junction bases: 6. This CDR3 is built from 14 residues. Germline V gives CDR1 LNHDA, CDR2 SQIVND (reference sequence). The CDR3 reads CASSYGQGHEKLFF. In DNA, the CDR3 is TGTGCCAGTAGTTATGGACAGGGGCACGAAAAACTGTTTTTT.

This clone was detected a few times. The chain couples TRBV11-2 to TRBJ2-6; 7 nucleotides match TRBD1. Germline values: CDR1 SGHAT, CDR2 FQNNGV. The J segment lost 0 bases and the V segment lost 4 bases, leaving 9 bases of the junction unmatched. The CDR3 sequence is 18 residues long. DNA of the CDR3: TGTGCCAGCAGCTCTTACAGGGGACGACGCTCTGGGGCCAACGTCCTGACTTTC. Translating gives CASSSYRGRRSGANVLTF.

V and J are TRBV9 and TRBJ2-7; possibly TRBD1 for D (5 bases). Germline V gene sequence: CDR1 SGDLS, CDR2 YYNGEE. There are 14 residues in the CDR3. V was trimmed by 0 bases and J by 6 bases, leaving 13 bases between them. DNA for the CDR3: TGTGCCAGCAGCGTAGGGCAGGGAATTCGCGAGCAGTACTTC. Translation gives CASSVGQGIREQYF.

This clone was seen only once. This chain links TRBV16 with TRBJ2-7, with D perhaps matching TRBD1 (5 bases). Germline V gene sequence: CDR1 KGHSY, CDR2 FQNENV. With 4 bases removed from V and 0 bases from J, the gap between germline ends came to 10 bases. This CDR3 is 14 amino acids long. CDR3 bases: TGTGCCAGCAGCCGCTCAGGGCTCTCCTACGAGCAGTACTTC. Translated: CASSRSGLSYEQYF.

V is TRBV7-6 and J is TRBJ2-7; 11 nucleotides agree with TRBD2. Trimming cost V 5 bases and J 0 bases; bases outside gene matches: 6. Germline V gives CDR1 SGHVS, CDR2 FNYEAQ. CDR3 size: 16 residues. CDR3 in amino acids: CASSAGTSGPSYEQYF. DNA of the CDR3: TGTGCCAGCAGCGCCGGGACTAGCGGTCCCTCCTACGAGCAGTACTTC.

The chain recombines TRBV25-1 with TRBJ1-2; D may be TRBD1 (5 bases). Trimming left V 3 bases short and J 6 bases short, with 11 bases between. In germline, CDR1 is MGHDK, CDR2 SYGVNS. The CDR3 runs 13 residues. DNA for the CDR3: TGTGCCAGCAGTGACGTCAGGGAAAATGGCTACACCTTC. This encodes CASSDVRENGYTF.

V gene TRBV5-8 combines with J gene TRBJ2-5, with TRBD1 identical over 11 bases. The CDR3 sequence is 15 residues long. Looked up from germline, CDR1 is SGHTS and CDR2 is YDEGEE. V lost 3 bases to trimming and J lost 5 bases; unmatched junction nucleotides: 6. The CDR3 nucleotides are TGTGCCAGCAGCTCAAGGACAGGGGGCGTTGAGACCCAGTACTTC. Its protein product is CASSSRTGGVETQYF. Full variable domain (missing parts from reference TRBV5-8 and TRBJ2-5): EAGVTQSPTHLIKTRGQQATLRCSPISGHTSVYWYQQALGLGLQFLLWYDEGEERNRGNFPPRFSGRQFPNYSSELNVNALELEDSALYLCASSSRTGGVETQYFGPGTRLLVL.

The chain joins TRBV10-3 to TRBJ1-2; D is undetermined. CDR3 length: 13 amino acids. The V and J ends lost 3 bases and 1 base respectively, with 6 bases between them. Germline V lookup: CDR1 ENHRY, CDR2 SYGVKD. CDR3 amino acids: CAISDGDNYGYTF. The CDR3, as DNA: TGTGCCATCAGTGACGGGGATAACTATGGCTACACCTTC.

CDR3 nucleotides: TGTGCCAGCAGCCAAGAGACTAGCGGGGGGGCGGGAGAGACCCAGTACTTC. Its protein is CASSQETSGGAGETQYF. The V call is TRBV4-2, the J call TRBJ2-5; 14 positions agree with TRBD2. The CDR3 has 17 amino acids. Germline CDR1 is LGHNA and CDR2 is YNFKEQ. V gave up 0 bases and J gave up 4 bases; unmatched junction bases: 4.

The chain recombines TRBV19 with TRBJ2-2, with a weak D call TRBD1 (6 bases). The CDR3 length is 15 residues. V was clipped by 7 bases and J by 0 bases, with 12 bases between them. Germline V gene lookup returns CDR1 LNHDA and CDR2 SQIVND (reference sequence). The CDR3 DNA is TGTGCCAGTACCAGGGACAACGCGAACACCGGGGAGCTGTTTTTT. Residues: CASTRDNANTGELFF. Supplemented by reference TRBV19 and TRBJ2-2, the full variable domain reads DGGITQSPKYLFRKEGQNVTLSCEQNLNHDAMYWYRQDPGQGLRLIYYSQIVNDFQKGDIAEGYSVSREKKESFPLTVTSAQKNPTAFYLCASTRDNANTGELFFGEGSRLTVL.

The chain couples TRBV27 to TRBJ2-3; a weak D match, TRBD2 (5 bases). Per the germline V gene, CDR1 is MNHEY and CDR2 is SMNVEV (reference sequence). The CDR3 contains 13 residues. The V end was cut by 3 bases, the J end by 4 bases, with 8 bases between. The CDR3 nucleotides are TGTGCCAGCAGTTTGCGGGTACCAGATACGCAGTATTTT. This translates into CASSLRVPDTQYF.

The chain employs TRBV6-6 and TRBJ2-1; maybe TRBD2 (6 bases). V was cut by 5 bases and J by 6 bases, with 14 bases left in between. The germline V gene encodes CDR1 MNHNY and CDR2 SVGAGI (reference sequence). The CDR3 has 14 amino acids. DNA of the CDR3: TGTGCCAGCAGTACCCCGGGGCGGGGCAATGAGCAGTTCTTC. Its protein is CASSTPGRGNEQFF.

CDR3 protein: CASSQTSGGYNEQFF. DNA of the CDR3: TGTGCCAGCAGCCAAACTAGCGGGGGCTACAATGAGCAGTTCTTC. The J gene is TRBJ2-1, the V gene TRBV7-9, with 11 bases matching TRBD2. V was clipped by 5 bases and J by 3 bases; unmatched bases: 3. The CDR3 runs to 15 residues. Germline V lookup: CDR1 SEHNR, CDR2 FQNEAQ (reference sequence).